A selection of T cell receptor beta chains follows, all from one sample in a study of regulatory T cells in long-lasting Graves disease. Each CDR3 protein is one row after TCRdb ran MiXCR on the multiplex PCR reads. The sample holds 350,000 to 450,000 distinct CDR3 sequences, roughly 12% seen once. These sequences were also reported in another study, on T cells in Graves' hyperthyroidism and ophthalmopathy.

The starting material was peripheral blood mononuclear cells (PBMCs), obtained at new diagnosis, from a patient treated with antithyroid drugs. All receptors derive from a woman aged 18-29 years with Graves disease. CDR3s include the opening cysteine and the closing phenylalanine or tryptophan. The order of the fields is V gene, J gene, clone size, D gene, CDR3 DNA, CDR3 protein. D genes are given only for firm matches. Expanded clones get a size class; other rows say once, few or many, or leave the size out.

TRBV12-3/TRBV12-4	TRBJ1-2	many	-	TGTGCCAGCAGTTCCCGGTCGAGGGGTGGCTACACCTTC	CASSSRSRGGYTF
TRBV10-1	TRBJ2-2	few	-	TGCGCCAGCAAAGGCGGGATGAGCGGGGAGCTGTTTTTT	CASKGGMSGELFF
TRBV2	TRBJ1-1	many	-	TGTGCCAGCAATCCGGGAAGGAGGAACACTGAAGCTTTCTTT	CASNPGRRNTEAFF
TRBV3-1	TRBJ1-1	many	-	TGTGCCAGCAGCCATTACCTGGGCACTGAAGCTTTCTTT	CASSHYLGTEAFF
TRBV11-2	TRBJ2-1	many	TRBD2	TGTGCCAGCAGGGACCTAGCGGGCTCCTACAATGAGCAGTTCTTC	CASRDLAGSYNEQFF
TRBV30	TRBJ1-1	once	-	TGTGCCTGGACCAAACAGGCTAACACTGAAGCTTTCTTT	CAWTKQANTEAFF
TRBV11-2	TRBJ2-2	many	TRBD2	TGTGCCAGCAGCTTAAGACTAGCGGGAGTCACCGGGGAGCTGTTTTTT	CASSLRLAGVTGELFF
TRBV6-2/TRBV6-3	TRBJ2-1	many	-	TGTGCCAGCAGTTCCGCCCTATCCGGGACGGGGAGTGAGCAGTTCTTC	CASSSALSGTGSEQFF
TRBV19	TRBJ2-3	few	TRBD2	TGTGCCAGTAATCAACGGGGGGAGGTTAGCACAGATACGCAGTATTTT	CASNQRGEVSTDTQYF
TRBV9	TRBJ2-5	-	-	TGTGCCAGCAGCTCTTCCCCGGGACTCCGAGGAGAGACCCAGTACTTC	CASSSSPGLRGETQYF
TRBV24-1	TRBJ2-1	many	-	TGTGCCACCAGTAAGGGAAGCTCCTACAATGAGCAGTTCTTC	CATSKGSSYNEQFF
TRBV12-3/TRBV12-4	TRBJ2-1	many	TRBD2	TGTGCCAGCAGTCAACTAGCGGGAGGGGGCGATGAGCAGTTCTTC	CASSQLAGGGDEQFF
TRBV10-3	TRBJ2-7	few	-	TGTGCCATCAGTGAGGGAGGAGGTGGCTACGAGCAGTACTTC	CAISEGGGGYEQYF
TRBV6-9	TRBJ2-3	many	-	TGTGCCAGCAGTTTTGTCCTAGTTGGTACTTATACGCAGTATTTT	CASSFVLVGTYTQYF
TRBV11-2	TRBJ1-2	many	-	TGTGCCAGCAGCTTCGGGACTCTGGGGGGCTACACCTTC	CASSFGTLGGYTF
TRBV7-9	TRBJ1-1	many	-	TGTGCCAGCAGTTCCTCCAGGGTTGAAGCTTTCTTT	CASSSSRVEAFF
TRBV11-2	TRBJ2-1	many	-	TGTGCCAGCAACTTCGGGGCTCTCTCCTACAATGAGCAGTTCTTC	CASNFGALSYNEQFF
TRBV20-1	TRBJ1-1	-	-	TGCAGTGCTTTGACGACGGCAAACACTGAAGCTTTCTTT	CSALTTANTEAFF
TRBV27	TRBJ1-1	few	-	TGTGCCAGCATCCTAAACACTGAAGCTTTCTTT	CASILNTEAFF
TRBV28	TRBJ2-5	few	-	TGTGCCAGCAGTCCCCCCCTTAGGCGGGGGCGGAAAGAGACCCAGTACTTC	CASSPPLRRGRKETQYF
TRBV20-1	TRBJ1-6	many	TRBD1	TGCAGTGCTAGAGATCGGACAGGGTGGCATAATTCACCCCTCCACTTT	CSARDRTGWHNSPLHF
TRBV27	TRBJ1-2	once	-	TGTGCCAGCAGTTCGCGACCGGGGATTAACTATGGCTACACCTTC	CASSSRPGINYGYTF
TRBV5-6	TRBJ1-2	few	-	TGTGCCAGCAGCTTAGAACAGGCAACTAACTATGGCTACACCTTC	CASSLEQATNYGYTF
TRBV7-2	TRBJ2-1	-	TRBD2	TGTGCCAGCAGCTTAGTTTGGGGACTAGCGGATTACAATGAGCAGTTCTTC	CASSLVWGLADYNEQFF
TRBV18	TRBJ2-3	many	TRBD1	TGTGCCAGCTCACCACCCCGGACAGGACCTAGCACAGATACGCAGTATTTT	CASSPPRTGPSTDTQYF
TRBV18	TRBJ2-3	many	-	TGTGCCAGCTCACCGGGCCCTCCCCTCACAGATACGCAGTATTTT	CASSPGPPLTDTQYF
TRBV12-3/TRBV12-4	TRBJ1-6	many	-	TGTGCCAGCAGTCAGGGGAATGTGAATTCACCCCTCCACTTT	CASSQGNVNSPLHF
TRBV4-1	TRBJ1-2	few	-	TGCGCCAGCAGCCAAGGACGGGCTTTTGGGCAGGGGAACTATGGCTACACCTTC	CASSQGRAFGQGNYGYTF
TRBV5-1	TRBJ1-6	many	-	TGCGCCAGCAGCTTTCAGCAGGGGTATAATTCACCCCTCCACTTT	CASSFQQGYNSPLHF
TRBV5-4	TRBJ2-7	-	TRBD2	TGTGCCAGCTCGGAGCGGGAGGATTATCCCGAGCAGTACTTC	CASSEREDYPEQYF
TRBV7-9	TRBJ2-3	-	-	TGTGCCAGCAGCTTTCTCGCTGCCGGCCGAGATACGCAGTATTTT	CASSFLAAGRDTQYF
TRBV2	TRBJ1-5	many	-	TGTGCCACCACTCTAGGACAGAATCAGCCCCAGCATTTT	CATTLGQNQPQHF
TRBV2	TRBJ1-2	many	-	TGTGCCAGCAGTGGGTTGAAGGGACCTTATGGCTACACCTTC	CASSGLKGPYGYTF
TRBV6-1	TRBJ2-2	many	-	TGTGCCAGTCGCGGCATGGACAGATTAACCGGGGAGCTGTTTTTT	CASRGMDRLTGELFF
TRBV12-3/TRBV12-4	TRBJ2-1	-	-	TGTGCCAGCAGTTTATTGGCCGACCGCTCCTACAATGAGCAGTTCTTC	CASSLLADRSYNEQFF
TRBV12-3/TRBV12-4	TRBJ1-3	many	-	TGTGCCAGCAGTTTAGGGTCAGGGGCGCTTAGAAACACCATATATTTT	CASSLGSGALRNTIYF
TRBV6-2/TRBV6-3	TRBJ2-7	-	-	TGTGCCAGCAGTGACTCGTATAACGAGCAGTACTTC	CASSDSYNEQYF